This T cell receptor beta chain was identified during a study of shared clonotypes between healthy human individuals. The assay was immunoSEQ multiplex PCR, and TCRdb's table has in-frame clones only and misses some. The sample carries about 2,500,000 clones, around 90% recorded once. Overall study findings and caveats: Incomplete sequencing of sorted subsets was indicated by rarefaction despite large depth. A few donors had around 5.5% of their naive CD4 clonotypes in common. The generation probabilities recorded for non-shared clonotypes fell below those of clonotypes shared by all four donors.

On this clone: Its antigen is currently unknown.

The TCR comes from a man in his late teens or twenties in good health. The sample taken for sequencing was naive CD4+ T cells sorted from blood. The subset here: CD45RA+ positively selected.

The CDR3 spells CASSSPGLAGGYNEQFF. As DNA, the CDR3 is TGTGCCAGCTCATCCCCGGGACTAGCGGGGGGGTACAATGAGCAGTTCTTC. The chain is built from TRBV18 and TRBJ2-1; 16 bases align to TRBD2. V shed 5 bases, J shed 4 bases, and the junction held 5 bases outside the gene matches. This CDR3 has 17 residues. Germline V gene lookup returns CDR1 KGHSH and CDR2 LQKENI.